The present T cell receptor (beta chain) was sequenced within a study of tumor-infiltrating lymphocytes in primary liver carcinoma. Study at large: Each of the samples returned roughly 3.65 to 7.5 million productive TCRbeta reads (a yield similar across tissue types). Overall study results and limits: The study found tumor-adjacent and tumor-blood pairs overlapped less than tumor region pairs. Tumor tissue displayed a significantly greater top-250-clone fraction than blood (p = 0.039).

A primer matching the constant region was used to make TCR beta cDNA from 500 to 650 ng of total RNA. TCR beta libraries came from three nested multiplex PCR rounds using slightly modified ARM-PCR. Researchers ran the first two PCR rounds for roughly 10 cycles each with TRBV1-TRBV30 forward primers and a C-beta reverse primer. TCRdb passed the multiplex PCR reads through MiXCR, listing each CDR3 protein once. Of approximately 42,000 distinct CDR3 sequences in the sample, roughly 75% were seen once. In the case of this clonotype: Its target is not known.

CDR3 size: 20 residues. Trimming shortened V by 2 bases and J by 0 bases, and 23 bases separated the two germline ends. Germline loops: CDR1 MNHNS, CDR2 SASEGT. Unsorted bulk tissue (roughly 19-30 mg) underwent RNA and DNA co-extraction. There were only treatment-naive patients, all with chronic HBV infection. The chain joins TRBV6-1 to TRBJ1-3; D remains unclear. Sequencing was done on a sample of tumor-adjacent normal liver tissue. The TCR originated in a woman in her 30s with primary liver carcinoma and hepatitis B virus infection. The CDR3: CASSELWRTDTDHSGNTIYF. The CDR3, as DNA: TGTGCCAGCAGTGAACTGTGGAGAACAGACACAGATCACTCTGGAAACACCATATATTTT.